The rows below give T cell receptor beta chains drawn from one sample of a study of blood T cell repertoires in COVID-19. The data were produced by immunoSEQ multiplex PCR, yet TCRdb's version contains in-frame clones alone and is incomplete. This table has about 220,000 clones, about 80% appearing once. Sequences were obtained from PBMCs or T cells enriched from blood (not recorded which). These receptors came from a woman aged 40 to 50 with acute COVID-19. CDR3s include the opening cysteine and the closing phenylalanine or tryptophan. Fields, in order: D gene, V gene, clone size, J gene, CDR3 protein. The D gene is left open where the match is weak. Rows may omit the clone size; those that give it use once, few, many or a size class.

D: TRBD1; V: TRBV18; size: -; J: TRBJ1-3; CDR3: CASSPGQGAGNTIYF
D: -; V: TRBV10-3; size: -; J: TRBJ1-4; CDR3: CAISDSTTTNEKLFF
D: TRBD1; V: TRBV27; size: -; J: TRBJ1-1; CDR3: CASSLEGARTEAFF
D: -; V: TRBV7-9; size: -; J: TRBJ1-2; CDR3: CASSLEGDGYTF
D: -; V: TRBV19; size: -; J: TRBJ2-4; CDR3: CASSIAAGKNIQYF
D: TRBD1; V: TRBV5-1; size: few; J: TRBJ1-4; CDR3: CASSLAGQTHEKLFF
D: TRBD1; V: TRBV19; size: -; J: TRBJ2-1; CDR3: CASTHFDRDEQFF
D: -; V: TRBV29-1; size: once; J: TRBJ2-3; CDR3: CSVENRTDTQYF
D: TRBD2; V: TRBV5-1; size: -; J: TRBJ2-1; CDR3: CASSLAAVAGGNEQFF
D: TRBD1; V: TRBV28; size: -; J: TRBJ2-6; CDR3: CASSLPRDRIPSGANVLTF
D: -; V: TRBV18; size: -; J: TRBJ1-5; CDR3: CASSQSQGNNQPQHF
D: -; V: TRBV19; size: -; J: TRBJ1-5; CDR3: CASNFGGINQPQHF
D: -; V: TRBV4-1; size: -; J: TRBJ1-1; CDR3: CASSQYDGQVPDEAFF
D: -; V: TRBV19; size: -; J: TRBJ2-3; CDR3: CASSRGRGAMADTQYF
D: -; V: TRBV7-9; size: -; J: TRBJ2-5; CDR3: CASSLTDQETQYF
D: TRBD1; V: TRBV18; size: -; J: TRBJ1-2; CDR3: CASSPQGATVQPYGYTF
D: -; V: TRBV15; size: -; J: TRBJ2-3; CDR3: CATSRDPTSTDTQYF
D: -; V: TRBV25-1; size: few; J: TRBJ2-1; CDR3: CASKGERNEQFF
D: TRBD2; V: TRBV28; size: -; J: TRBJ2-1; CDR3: CASSLGTSSDNEQFF
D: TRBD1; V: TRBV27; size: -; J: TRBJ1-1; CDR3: CASSLGKQGDTEAFF
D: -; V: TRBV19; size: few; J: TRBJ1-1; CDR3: CASKQGSNTEAFF
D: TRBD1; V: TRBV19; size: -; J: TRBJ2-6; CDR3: CASSKGQGLAGANVLTF
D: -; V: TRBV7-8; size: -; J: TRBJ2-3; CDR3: CASTLRRAVSADTQYF
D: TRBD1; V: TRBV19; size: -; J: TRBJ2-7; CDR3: CASSMDRGHEQYF
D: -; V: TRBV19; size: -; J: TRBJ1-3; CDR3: CASSTYTTIAGNTIYF
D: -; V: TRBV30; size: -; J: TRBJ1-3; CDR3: CAWSQTGSNTIYF
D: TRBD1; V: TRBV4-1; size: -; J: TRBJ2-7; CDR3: CASSQDLGRGTGEQYF
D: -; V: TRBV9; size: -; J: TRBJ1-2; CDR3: CASTGGNYGYTF
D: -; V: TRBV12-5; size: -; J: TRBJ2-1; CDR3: CASGIIPGVDEQFF
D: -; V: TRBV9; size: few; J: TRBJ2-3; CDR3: CASSVGTAGTDTQYF
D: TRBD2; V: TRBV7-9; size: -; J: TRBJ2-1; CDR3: CASSSLAGNEQFF
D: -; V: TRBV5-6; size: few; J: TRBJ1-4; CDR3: CASSPEGTNEKLFF
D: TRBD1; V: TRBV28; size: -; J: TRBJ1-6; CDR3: CASSLGTGERNSPLHF
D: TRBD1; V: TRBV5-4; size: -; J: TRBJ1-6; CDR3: CASSPNPGQGNSPLHF
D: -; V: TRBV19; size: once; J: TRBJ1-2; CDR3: CASSDPGLSANYGYTF
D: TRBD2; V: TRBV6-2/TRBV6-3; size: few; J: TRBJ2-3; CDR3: CASSYKRGGLRDTQYF
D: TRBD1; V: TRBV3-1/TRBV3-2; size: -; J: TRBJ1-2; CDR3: CASSQDRGYGYTF
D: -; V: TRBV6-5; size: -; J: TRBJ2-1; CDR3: CASSYYSGGEQFF
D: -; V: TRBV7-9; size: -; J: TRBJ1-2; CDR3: CASSLGNTGPYGYTF
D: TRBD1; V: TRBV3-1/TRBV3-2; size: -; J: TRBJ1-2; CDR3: CASSNEAGGDYGYTF
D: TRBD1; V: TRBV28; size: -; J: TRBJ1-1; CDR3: CASSASLGTGTEAFF
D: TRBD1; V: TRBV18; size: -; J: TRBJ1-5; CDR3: CASSPSGTANQPQHF
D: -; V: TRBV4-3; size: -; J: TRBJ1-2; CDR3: CASSQTPASPGYGYTF
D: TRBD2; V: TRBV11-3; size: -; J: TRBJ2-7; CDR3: CASSGGGTSGIDEQYF
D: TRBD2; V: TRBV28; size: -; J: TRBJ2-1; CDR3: CATSTAGVLNEQFF
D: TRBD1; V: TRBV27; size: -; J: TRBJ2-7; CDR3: CASSPPTTGYEQYF
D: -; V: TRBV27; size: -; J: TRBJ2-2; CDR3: CASSLQGGRGELFF
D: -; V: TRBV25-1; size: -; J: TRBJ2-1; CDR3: CASTVGGSYNEQFF
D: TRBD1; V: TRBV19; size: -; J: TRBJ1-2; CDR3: CASSIDRANYGYTF